This T cell receptor beta chain is drawn from a study of PD-L1 blockade in urothelial cancer. Study context: Patients began atezolizumab, 1,200 mg intravenously every 3 weeks, in about 2014. Individuals in the cohort had been given 0 to 3 earlier chemotherapy regimens. Blood samples had a median of approximately 150,000 T cells, tens of thousands of unique TCRs, and clonality roughly 0.08. Treatment start was followed by blood analysis at 3 weeks (second dose) and again at 6 weeks.

Clones were sequenced by immunoSEQ multiplex PCR, and TCRdb holds only the in-frame ones, with some missing. The sample lists fewer than 80,000 clones, 80% to 85% seen once, with 3.2% in the top ten. Time point in this sample: pretreatment peripheral blood. The CDR3 runs 13 residues. The V end lost 10 bases, the J end lost 8 bases, and 17 bases lay between the germline ends. Looked up from germline, CDR1 is SNHLY and CDR2 is FYNNEI. The sequenced sample was PBMCs, obtained around atezolizumab (anti-PD-L1) treatment. The rearrangement joins TRBV2 to TRBJ1-4; D is undetermined. The TCR comes from a man aged 70 or older with urothelial cancer. This chain's CDR3 is CATSPLREEKLFF. For the CDR3, the DNA is TGTGCCACCAGCCCGCTGCGGGAAGAAAAACTGTTTTTT.